This note documents a single T cell receptor beta chain sequence. Per the authors' pipeline: Amplification from reference gene primers served as the basis for estimated nucleated cell counts. TCRdb's table, derived via immunoSEQ multiplex PCR, lists solely in-frame clones and lacks some. V and J calls plus clone size are reproduced from that table; the DNA served to infer D and trimming. The table records 30,000 to 40,000 clones, approximately 80% of them present only once. This entry is derived from a study of blood T cell repertoires in COVID-19. Overall study context: The origin of the acute and convalescent COVID-19 samples was the United States, Italy and Spain. Sources were T cells, B-cell-depleted T cells, or PBMCs; the material itself was cDNA or gDNA.

Germline values: CDR1 LGHNT, CDR2 FRNRAP. The junction had 12 bases not matched to a gene; V was cut back by 0 bases and J by 5 bases. The CDR3 is 20 residues long. The receptor's source is a man older than 75 with acute or convalescent COVID-19. The source material was peripheral blood. The chain recombines TRBV12-5 with TRBJ2-5; 16 bases are a match to TRBD2. The CDR3 DNA reads TGTGCTAGTGGTTTGGTTCAAGGGACTAGCGGGAGGGCCGTCAGGGAGACCCAGTACTTC. This translates into CASGLVQGTSGRAVRETQYF.